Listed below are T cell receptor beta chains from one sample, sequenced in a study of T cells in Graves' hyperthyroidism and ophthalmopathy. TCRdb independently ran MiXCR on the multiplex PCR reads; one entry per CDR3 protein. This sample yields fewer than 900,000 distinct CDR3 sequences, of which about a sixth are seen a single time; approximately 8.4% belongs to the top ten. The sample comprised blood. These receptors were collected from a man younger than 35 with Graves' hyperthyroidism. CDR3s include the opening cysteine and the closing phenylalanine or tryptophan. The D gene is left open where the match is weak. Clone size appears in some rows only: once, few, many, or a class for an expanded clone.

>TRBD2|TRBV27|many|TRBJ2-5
CASKIAGGGETQYF
TGTGCCAGCAAAATAGCGGGAGGAGGAGAGACCCAGTACTTC
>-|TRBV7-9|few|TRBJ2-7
CASTSRAGRSSYEQYF
TGTGCCAGCACTTCCCGGGCGGGACGGAGCTCCTACGAGCAGTACTTC
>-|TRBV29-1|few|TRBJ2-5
CSVELGLKETQYF
TGCAGCGTGGAGTTGGGACTGAAAGAGACCCAGTACTTC
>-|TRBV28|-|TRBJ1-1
CASSWDSRETFF
TGTGCCAGCAGTTGGGATTCCCGCGAGACTTTCTTT
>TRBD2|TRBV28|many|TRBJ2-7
CASSSQPGRDLRGEQYF
TGTGCCAGCAGTTCCCAGCCGGGGAGGGACCTCCGGGGGGAGCAGTACTTC
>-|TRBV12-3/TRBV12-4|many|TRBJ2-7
CASSFRTPYEQYF
TGTGCCAGCAGTTTCAGGACACCCTACGAGCAGTACTTC
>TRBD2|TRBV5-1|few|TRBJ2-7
CASNVAGGYEQYF
TGCGCCAGCAATGTAGCGGGAGGATACGAGCAGTACTTC
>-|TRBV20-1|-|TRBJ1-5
CSARPSGTLNQPQHF
TGCAGTGCTAGACCGTCCGGGACCCTAAATCAGCCCCAGCATTTT
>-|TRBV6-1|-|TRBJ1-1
CASSPNRRNTEAFF
TGTGCCAGCAGTCCGAACAGGAGGAACACTGAAGCTTTCTTT
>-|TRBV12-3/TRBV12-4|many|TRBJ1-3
CASSKRSGISGNTIYF
TGTGCCAGCAGTAAACGTTCTGGGATCTCTGGAAACACCATATATTTT
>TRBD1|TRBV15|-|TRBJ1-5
CATSSDRGTGGNQSQHF
TGTGCCACCAGCAGTGATAGGGGGACAGGGGGAAATCAGTCCCAGCATTTT